The clone carrying this TCR beta chain has just a few counts. Its antigen is as yet unknown. This sample is drawn from a study of CD8 T cells in ankylosing spondylitis. Trimming left V 2 bases short and J 6 bases short, with 10 bases between. CDR1 is SGDLS and CDR2 is YYNGEE in the germline V gene. The CDR3 has 13 amino acids. Findings and caveats of the study: Within matched ankylosing spondylitis synovial fluid, disease-linked clones were reportedly significantly enriched. Disease-linked clones proved CD8+ and comparatively uncommon in peripheral blood. The study identified a TCR beta motif of roughly eight highly homologous variants that appeared characteristic of ankylosing spondylitis blood.

Scientists made TCR beta libraries using quantitative 5'-RACE with molecular barcodes. TCRdb processed the 5' RACE reads anew with MiXCR; each CDR3 protein has one entry. The table includes some 140,000 distinct CDR3 sequences, more than 7% detected once. The sample consisted of synovial fluid, either unsorted or a sorted T cell fraction (not recorded which). The receptor was derived from a male donor with ankylosing spondylitis. This rearrangement joins TRBV9 to TRBJ2-3; a possible D gene is TRBD2 (6 bases). The CDR3 DNA is TGTGCCAGCAGCGTCGCGGGATATGATACGCAGTATTTT. Protein: CASSVAGYDTQYF. The whole variable domain, filled in from reference TRBV9 and TRBJ2-3, reads DSGVTQTPKHLITATGQRVTLRCSPRSGDLSVYWYQQSLDQGLQFLIQYYNGEERAKGNILERFSAQQFPDLHSELNLSSLELGDSALYFCASSVAGYDTQYFGPGTRLTVL.